The 21 T cell receptor beta chains below were found in one sample sequenced in a study of cytomegalovirus exposure and HLA in healthy donors. Amplification used 60 Vbeta primers and 13 Jbeta primers. Assay used: immunoSEQ multiplex PCR; TCRdb lists only in-frame clones, some missing. The profile shows roughly 130,000 clones, 75% to 90% of them singletons. Sequenced: PBMCs. The receptors shown here come from a man aged 40-49 years in good health and CMV-seronegative.

This clone was seen a handful of times. This rearrangement joins TRBV10-2 to TRBJ1-2; TRBD1 aligns across 12 bases. With 4 bases clipped from V and 6 bases from J, the junction kept 3 bases outside the gene matches. The CDR3 extends over 14 amino acids. The germline CDR1 and CDR2 sequences are WSHSY and SAAADI. CDR3 region: CASSGGQGANGYTF. For the CDR3, the DNA is TGCGCCAGCAGTGGGGGACAGGGGGCGAATGGCTACACCTTC.

The chain recombines TRBV5-4 with TRBJ2-2; maybe TRBD2 (6 bases). Germline V CDR1 and CDR2: SGHNT, YYREEE (reference sequence). The germline V and J ends were trimmed by 6 bases and 0 bases, with 12 bases remaining between them. The CDR3 length is 15 residues. The DNA of the CDR3 is TGTGCCAGCAAGCCGGGACTCTCGAACACCGGGGAGCTGTTTTTT. Protein sequence: CASKPGLSNTGELFF.

This clone showed up just once. The chain has TRBV10-3 and TRBJ1-6; D is uncertain. V lost 4 bases and J 6 bases, leaving 10 bases between the germline ends. The CDR3 covers 14 residues. CDR1 and CDR2 from the germline V gene are ENHRY and SYGVKD. CDR3: CAISVQGGNSPLHF. CDR3 bases: TGTGCCATCAGTGTCCAAGGAGGTAATTCACCCCTCCACTTT.

This clone was picked up a small number of times. The V and J genes are TRBV2 and TRBJ2-3; no clear D gene. Germline V gene data show CDR1 as SNHLY and CDR2 as FYNNEI. The V end was cut by 7 bases, the J end by 0 bases, with 5 bases between. The CDR3 consists of 12 residues. CDR3 DNA sequence: TGTGCCAGCACTCTTAGCACAGATACGCAGTATTTT. Translation: CASTLSTDTQYF. Supplemented by reference TRBV2 and TRBJ2-3, the full variable domain reads EPEVTQTPSHQVTQMGQEVILRCVPISNHLYFYWYRQILGQKVEFLVSFYNNEISEKSEIFDDQFSVERPDGSNFTLKIRSTKLEDSAMYFCASTLSTDTQYFGPGTRLTVL.

The chain recombines TRBV7-9 with TRBJ2-3; 7 nucleotides align to TRBD2. Germline V gene data show CDR1 as SEHNR and CDR2 as FQNEAQ (reference sequence). V dropped 10 bases and J dropped 7; count of bases not matched to a gene: 20. The CDR3 loop spans 16 amino acids. CDR3 sequence reads: CANSGEGTLGTNTQYF. The CDR3 DNA is TGTGCCAACTCCGGGGAGGGAACCCTAGGTACAAATACGCAGTATTTT.

The J gene is TRBJ2-7, the V gene TRBV27; 11 positions agree with TRBD2. V lost 5 bases, J lost 4 bases, and 7 bases stayed unmatched. Germline V gene lookup returns CDR1 MNHEY and CDR2 SMNVEV (reference sequence). This CDR3 is 15 amino acids long. The CDR3 DNA is TGTGCCAGCAGTCAATACCCTAGCGGGAGGTACGAGCAGTACTTC. This gives the protein CASSQYPSGRYEQYF.

This clone was detected only a few times. The chain employs TRBV28 and TRBJ2-1; D is possibly TRBD1 (5 bases). Germline CDR1 reads MDHEN; CDR2 reads SYDVKM. CDR3 size: 15 residues. V was cut by 6 bases and J by 5 bases, with 17 bases left in between. The CDR3 reads CASSSPVGPHNEQFF. CDR3 in DNA: TGTGCCAGCAGCTCTCCAGTGGGGCCCCACAATGAGCAGTTCTTC.

The DNA of the CDR3 is TGTGCCAGCAGTTTCTCCGGGGGGACAGGGAATGAGCAGTTCTTC. Translation gives CASSFSGGTGNEQFF. The chain recombines TRBV6-5 with TRBJ2-1; 9 nucleotides match TRBD1. The CDR3 is 15 residues long. V was pared by 4 bases and J by 7 bases, with 8 bases of the junction left unmatched. The germline CDR1 and CDR2 sequences are MNHEY and SVGAGI.

The chain has TRBV7-2 and TRBJ2-1, with D maybe TRBD2 (6 bases). Germline assignment: CDR1 SGHTA and CDR2 FQGNSA. V lost 3 bases to trimming and J lost 0 bases, with 9 bases between them. The CDR3 has 15 amino acids. The CDR3 nucleotides are TGTGCCAGCAGCTTTTGGGAGGCCTCCTACAATGAGCAGTTCTTC. This encodes CASSFWEASYNEQFF.

The chain joins TRBV6-5 to TRBJ1-2; 9 nucleotides line up with TRBD1. Per the germline V gene, CDR1 is MNHEY and CDR2 is SVGAGI. V shed 2 bases, J shed 2 bases, and the junction held 3 bases outside the gene matches. The length of the CDR3 is 15 residues. CDR3 coding DNA: TGTGCCAGCAGTTACACGGGGACAGGGAACTATGGCTACACCTTC. It translates to CASSYTGTGNYGYTF.

This rearrangement joins TRBV7-9 to TRBJ2-7, with D perhaps matching TRBD2 (6 bases). Germline CDR1 is SEHNR and CDR2 is FQNEAQ (reference sequence). Trimming removed 3 bases at V and 1 base at J, with 16 bases between. The CDR3 has 16 amino acids. The CDR3, as DNA: TGTGCCAGCAGCTTTCGGGGGAGTCAAGATTCCTACGAGCAGTACTTC. Its protein is CASSFRGSQDSYEQYF.

This chain joins TRBV7-9 and TRBJ1-5; TRBD1 agrees at 7 bases. The CDR3 sequence is 18 residues long. The J segment lost 4 bases and the V segment lost 1 base, leaving 13 bases of the junction unmatched. Germline CDR1 reads SEHNR; CDR2 reads FQNEAQ (reference sequence). CDR3 coding DNA: TGTGCCAGCAGCTTAGGGACAGGCCGTTCCCCCGGTAATCAGCCCCAGCATTTT. Translated, it gives CASSLGTGRSPGNQPQHF.

CDR3 loop: CASSPTTGGLWEQYF. CDR3 DNA: TGTGCCAGCAGCCCTACTACAGGGGGCCTGTGGGAGCAGTACTTC. V gene TRBV28 combines with J gene TRBJ2-7; TRBD1 matches at 9 bases. The germline CDR1 and CDR2 sequences are MDHEN and SYDVKM. V lost 6 bases to trimming and J lost 7 bases; unmatched junction nucleotides: 13. The CDR3 covers 15 residues.

The table lists this clone with a few counts. The chain links TRBV2 to TRBJ1-4; 9 bases agree with TRBD1. With 2 bases clipped from V and 5 bases from J, the junction kept 3 bases outside the gene matches. Germline-derived CDR1 and CDR2 are SNHLY and FYNNEI. The length of the CDR3 is 15 residues. Here the CDR3 DNA reads TGTGCCAGCAGTGAATTAACAGGGGGCAATGAAAAACTGTTTTTT. Residues: CASSELTGGNEKLFF.

The chain is built from TRBV19 and TRBJ2-1; a possible D gene is TRBD2 (7 bases). From germline, CDR1 is LNHDA and CDR2 SQIVND (reference sequence). The CDR3 extends over 17 amino acids. Deletions cut 6 bases from V and 3 bases from J, with 21 bases between. CDR3 amino acids: CASSRYLQGGGYNEQFF. The CDR3 nucleotides are TGTGCCAGTAGCCGATATCTACAGGGCGGGGGCTACAATGAGCAGTTCTTC.

The chain employs TRBV9 and TRBJ2-5, with a weak D call TRBD2 (5 bases). Germline V gene data show CDR1 as SGDLS and CDR2 as YYNGEE. This CDR3 contains 16 residues. V shed 0 bases and J shed 5 bases, with 17 bases lying between them. The CDR3 nucleotides read TGTGCCAGCAGCGTAGGCGCGGGCAGGCCCGAGGAGACCCAGTACTTC. Protein: CASSVGAGRPEETQYF.

The rearrangement uses TRBV16 and TRBJ1-4, with D perhaps matching TRBD1 (6 bases). CDR3 length: 15 amino acids. V lost 0 bases, J lost 8 bases, and 13 bases lay in between. Germline-derived CDR1 and CDR2 are KGHSY and FQNENV. This CDR3 is CASSQSAGVGEKLFF. The CDR3 DNA reads as TGTGCCAGCAGCCAATCCGCAGGGGTCGGGGAAAAACTGTTTTTT.

The chain carries TRBV6-1 and TRBJ1-4, with 9 nucleotides matching TRBD1. V was pared by 2 bases and J by 6 bases, with 4 bases of the junction left unmatched. CDR1 MNHNS and CDR2 SASEGT come from the germline V gene. This CDR3 spans 15 amino acids. As DNA, the CDR3 is TGTGCCAGCAGTGAATTGGGACAGGGCTATGAAAAACTGTTTTTT. Its protein is CASSELGQGYEKLFF.

This rearrangement joins TRBV7-9 to TRBJ2-7; D perhaps matches TRBD2 (6 bases). Germline V gives CDR1 SEHNR, CDR2 FQNEAQ (reference sequence). CDR3 length: 17 amino acids. The V end lost 5 bases, the J end lost 0 bases, and 20 bases lay between the germline ends. CDR3 nucleotide sequence: TGTGCCAGCAGCCAAAGGGGTGGGGGGACCCCCTCCTACGAGCAGTACTTC. It yields the protein CASSQRGGGTPSYEQYF.

This clone came up a few times. The chain links TRBV18 to TRBJ2-7, with a weak D call TRBD1 (6 bases). V lost 3 bases, J lost 1 base, and 13 bases lay in between. This CDR3 has 15 amino acids. Germline V gene sequence: CDR1 KGHSH, CDR2 LQKENI. DNA of the CDR3: TGTGCCAGCTCACCTCCGGGGACATTGTCCTACGAGCAGTACTTC. It is translated as CASSPPGTLSYEQYF. Using reference TRBV18 and TRBJ2-7 for the parts outside the CDR3, the full variable domain is NAGVMQNPRHLVRRRGQEARLRCSPMKGHSHVYWYRQLPEEGLKFMVYLQKENIIDESGMPKERFSAEFPKEGPSILRIQQVVRGDSAAYFCASSPPGTLSYEQYFGPGTRLTVT.

This clone occurred a few times. The V gene is TRBV28, the J gene TRBJ1-4; 9 positions match TRBD1. Germline V gene sequence: CDR1 MDHEN, CDR2 SYDVKM. The V and J ends lost 6 bases and 8 bases, in that order; junction bases with no gene match: 16. This CDR3 is built from 17 residues. The CDR3: CASSLSGGTGSGEKLFF. Here the CDR3 DNA reads TGTGCCAGCAGCCTCTCGGGGGGGACAGGGTCGGGGGAAAAACTGTTTTTT. The full variable domain, completed using reference TRBV28 and TRBJ1-4, is DVKVTQSSRYLVKRTGEKVFLECVQDMDHENMFWYRQDPGLGLRLIYFSYDVKMKEKGDIPEGYSVSREKKERFSLILESASTNQTSMYLCASSLSGGTGSGEKLFFGSGTQLSVL.